This entry lists 22 T cell receptor beta chains sequenced from one sample in a study of blood T cell repertoires in COVID-19. Here immunoSEQ multiplex PCR was the method, and the copy in TCRdb shows in-frame clones only, minus some. The table records more than 85,000 clones, approximately 80% of them present only once. The material sequenced was peripheral blood. Receptors were obtained from a man in his sixties or seventies with acute or convalescent COVID-19.

The chain recombines TRBV6-5 with TRBJ2-7; D gene uncertain. The CDR3 covers 13 residues. Trimming took 2 bases from V and 3 from J, leaving 8 bases between them. Germline V gives CDR1 MNHEY, CDR2 SVGAGI. CDR3 nucleotide sequence: TGTGCCAGCAGTTACCCCGGTATCTACGAGCAGTACTTC. Translating it yields CASSYPGIYEQYF.

This chain links TRBV5-1 with TRBJ1-4; D gene ambiguous. Per the germline V gene, CDR1 is SGHRS and CDR2 is YFSETQ. This CDR3 spans 16 amino acids. Trimming cost V 7 bases and J 0 bases, with 16 bases left between them. The CDR3 sequence is CASEELMNATNEKLFF. The CDR3 DNA reads TGCGCCAGCGAGGAGTTGATGAATGCAACTAATGAAAAACTGTTTTTT.

This chain's CDR3 is CASSLQGADTEAFF. CDR3 DNA sequence: TGTGCCAGCAGCTTACAGGGGGCCGACACTGAAGCTTTCTTT. The rearrangement joins TRBV7-3 to TRBJ1-1, with 8 bases identical to TRBD1. Germline V CDR1 and CDR2: SGHTA, FQGTGA. The CDR3 contains 14 residues. Trimming at V came to 2 bases and at J to 3 bases, leaving 2 bases not matched to a gene.

The rearrangement links TRBV4-1 to TRBJ1-1, with no clear D. CDR3 length: 14 residues. Germline V gene sequence: CDR1 MGHRA, CDR2 YSYEKL. Trimming took off 1 base at V and 11 bases at J, with 17 bases between the two ends. In DNA, the CDR3 is TGCGCCAGCAGCCAAGGTGTGGATGGGAGAGAGGCTTTCTTT. Translated: CASSQGVDGREAFF.

V is TRBV3-1 (or the pseudogene TRBV3-2) and J is TRBJ1-2; no clear D. Per the germline V gene, CDR1 is LGHDT and CDR2 is YNNKEL (reference sequence). This CDR3 has 16 amino acids. V was trimmed by 7 bases and J by 4 bases, leaving 22 bases between them. CDR3 coding DNA: TGTGCCAGCACCCACTCCGGAGGAGAATCAGGCTATGGCTACACCTTC. This encodes CASTHSGGESGYGYTF.

A single count supports this clone. The genes are TRBV11-1 and TRBJ2-7; perhaps TRBD1 as D (6 bases). The CDR3 runs to 12 residues. The V gene lost 6 bases and the J gene lost 5 bases, with 11 bases spanning the gap. CDR1 SGHAT and CDR2 FQDESV come from the germline V gene (reference sequence). The CDR3 DNA follows: TGTGCCAGCAGTTCCAACAGGGACGAGCAGTACTTC. Translation gives CASSSNRDEQYF.

The chain has TRBV29-1 and TRBJ2-1; the match to TRBD2 covers 9 bases. The CDR3 sequence is 15 residues long. Trimming at V came to 6 bases and at J to 5 bases, leaving 11 bases not matched to a gene. Germline CDR1 SQVTM, CDR2 ANQGSEA. The CDR3 bases are TGCAGCGTCACAAGACTAGCGGAGACAAACAATGAGCAGTTCTTC. Protein: CSVTRLAETNNEQFF.

This sequence joins TRBV6-5 and TRBJ1-6; perhaps TRBD1 as D (5 bases). V was trimmed by 2 bases and J by 9 bases, leaving 11 bases between them. There are 14 residues in the CDR3. Germline lookup yields CDR1 MNHEY and CDR2 SVGAGI. CDR3 sequence: CASSYRERGSPLHF. The CDR3 DNA reads TGTGCCAGCAGTTACAGGGAAAGGGGTTCACCCCTCCACTTT.

The V call is TRBV18, the J call TRBJ1-5; no clear D. Germline CDR1 and CDR2: KGHSH and LQKENI. V dropped 7 bases and J dropped 9 bases, with 13 bases sitting between them. This CDR3 has 12 residues. CDR3 amino acids: CASYSPPGPQHF. The CDR3 DNA sequence: TGTGCCAGCTATTCCCCCCCAGGGCCCCAGCATTTT.

CDR3 region: CASSPYGTGVGEQYF. The CDR3 DNA reads TGTGCCAGCAGTCCATACGGGACAGGGGTTGGCGAGCAGTACTTC. The chain carries TRBV6-5 and TRBJ2-7; 10 nucleotides agree with TRBD1. CDR3 size: 15 residues. Germline assignment: CDR1 MNHEY and CDR2 SVGAGI. The V segment lost 5 bases and the J segment 6 bases; nucleotides outside the gene matches: 10.

This rearrangement joins TRBV20-1 to TRBJ1-2; a possible D gene is TRBD1 (6 bases). Trimming took 6 bases from V and 8 from J, leaving 10 bases between them. Germline CDR1 is DFQATT and CDR2 is SNEGSKA (reference sequence). The CDR3 loop spans 10 amino acids. CDR3 in DNA: TGCAGTGCACGCAGGGGAGGCTACACCTTC. Its protein product is CSARRGGYTF.

V gene TRBV29-1 combines with J gene TRBJ2-1; 11 bases match TRBD2. Germline assignment: CDR1 SQVTM and CDR2 ANQGSEA. V lost 1 base to trimming and J lost 4 bases; unmatched junction nucleotides: 12. This CDR3 comprises 18 residues. Here the CDR3 DNA reads TGCAGCGTTGAAGGGTCGACTAGCGGGGCCCATGGGTACAATGAGCAGTTCTTC. Protein product: CSVEGSTSGAHGYNEQFF.

V and J are TRBV7-9 and TRBJ1-6, with unresolved D. Germline values: CDR1 SEHNR, CDR2 FQNEAQ (reference sequence). The CDR3 is 14 residues long. Deletions cut 1 base from V and 6 bases from J, with 7 bases between. The CDR3 region has the DNA TGTGCCAGCAGCTTAGGGGCTACTAATTCACCCCTCCACTTT. The encoded protein is CASSLGATNSPLHF. The whole variable domain, remainder taken from reference TRBV7-9 and TRBJ1-6, is DTGVSQNPRHKITKRGQNVTFRCDPISEHNRLYWYRQTLGQGPEFLTYFQNEAQLEKSRLLSDRFSAERPKGSFSTLEIQRTEQGDSAMYLCASSLGATNSPLHFGNGTRLTVT.

The chain recombines TRBV7-9 with TRBJ2-1; 9 bases line up with TRBD2. V gave up 7 bases and J gave up 4 bases; unmatched junction bases: 14. Germline CDR1 and CDR2: SEHNR and FQNEAQ (reference sequence). This CDR3 is 17 amino acids long. Here the CDR3 reads CASTPPGAGGVYNEQFF. As DNA, the CDR3 is TGTGCCAGCACCCCACCAGGGGCGGGAGGGGTATACAATGAGCAGTTCTTC.

The count of this clone is one. This chain connects TRBV19 to TRBJ2-5, with D unclear. The length of the CDR3 is 12 residues. V shed 3 bases and J shed 7 bases, with 9 bases lying between them. CDR1 and CDR2 (germline): LNHDA, SQIVND (reference sequence). In nucleotides, the CDR3 is TGTGCCAGTAGTATGGCCGGCGGGACCCAGTACTTC. Translating gives CASSMAGGTQYF. The full variable domain, in which reference TRBV19 and TRBJ2-5 provide the parts outside the CDR3, is DGGITQSPKYLFRKEGQNVTLSCEQNLNHDAMYWYRQDPGQGLRLIYYSQIVNDFQKGDIAEGYSVSREKKESFPLTVTSAQKNPTAFYLCASSMAGGTQYFGPGTRLLVL.

This clone showed up just once. The chain employs TRBV11-1 and TRBJ2-7; D perhaps matches TRBD2 (5 bases). The CDR3 loop spans 15 amino acids. Between the trimmed V and J ends, which lost 5 bases and 2 bases, there was a span of 16 bases. Germline CDR1 and CDR2: SGHAT and FQDESV (reference sequence). The CDR3 nucleotides are TGTGCCAGCAGCCCCGACGGGGTCGACACCTACGAGCAGTACTTC. Amino acid sequence: CASSPDGVDTYEQYF.

This clone has just a few counts. The chain combines TRBV6-5 with TRBJ1-6; possible D gene TRBD1, 6 bases. CDR1 is MNHEY, CDR2 SVGAGI, per germline. The CDR3 runs 15 residues. Trimming pared 7 bases from V and 7 bases from J, leaving 17 bases between. CDR3 in amino acids: CASNQGPSSNSPLHF. The CDR3 DNA is TGTGCCAGCAATCAGGGGCCGAGCTCCAATTCACCCCTCCACTTT.

The gene calls are TRBV30 and TRBJ1-5; 7 nucleotides line up with TRBD1. In germline, CDR1 is GTSNPN, CDR2 SVGIG (reference sequence). CDR3 length equals 15 residues. The V segment lost 1 base and the J segment 4 bases; nucleotides outside the gene matches: 7. The CDR3 region has the DNA TGTGCCTGGAGTGAAGGGACAGTCTTAAATCAGCCCCAGCATTTT. Its translation is CAWSEGTVLNQPQHF.

The table lists this clone with a few counts. The chain carries TRBV30 and TRBJ1-4; possibly TRBD1 for D (5 bases). Germline CDR1 is GTSNPN and CDR2 is SVGIG (reference sequence). Trimming pared 3 bases from V and 0 bases from J, leaving 11 bases between. The CDR3 contains 15 residues. This CDR3 reads CAWSLGGATNEKLFF. CDR3 nucleotides: TGTGCCTGGAGCCTCGGGGGGGCAACTAATGAAAAACTGTTTTTT.

This clone was detected once. The chain couples TRBV11-2 to TRBJ1-3; D not resolved. Per germline, CDR1 SGHAT and CDR2 FQNNGV. Between the trimmed V and J ends, which lost 1 base and 7 bases, there was a span of 11 bases. The length of the CDR3 is 14 residues. The CDR3 DNA sequence: TGTGCCAGCAGCTTAGCCAGAGCGAGGAACACCATATATTTT. It specifies CASSLARARNTIYF.

The chain has TRBV11-2 and TRBJ2-7; 10 bases line up with TRBD2. The germline gives CDR1 SGHAT, CDR2 FQNNGV. J was trimmed by 2 bases and V by 5 bases; bases with no gene match: 12. This CDR3 contains 17 residues. The CDR3, as DNA: TGTGCCAGCAGCCTAGGACCTAGCGGGGGACGACCCTACGAGCAGTACTTC. Protein product: CASSLGPSGGRPYEQYF.

The CDR3 DNA follows: TGTGCCAGCAGCTTAGTGCAGGGAGAAAAACTGTTTTTT. It specifies CASSLVQGEKLFF. The chain recombines TRBV7-6 with TRBJ1-4, with D tentatively TRBD1 (5 bases). Trimming stripped 1 base from V and 8 bases from J, with 8 bases between. The germline V gene encodes CDR1 SGHVS and CDR2 FNYEAQ. The length of the CDR3 is 13 residues. The full variable domain, rest sourced from reference TRBV7-6 and TRBJ1-4, is GAGVSQSPRYKVTKRGQDVALRCDPISGHVSLYWYRQALGQGPEFLTYFNYEAQQDKSGLPNDRFSAERPEGSISTLTIQRTEQRDSAMYRCASSLVQGEKLFFGSGTQLSVL.